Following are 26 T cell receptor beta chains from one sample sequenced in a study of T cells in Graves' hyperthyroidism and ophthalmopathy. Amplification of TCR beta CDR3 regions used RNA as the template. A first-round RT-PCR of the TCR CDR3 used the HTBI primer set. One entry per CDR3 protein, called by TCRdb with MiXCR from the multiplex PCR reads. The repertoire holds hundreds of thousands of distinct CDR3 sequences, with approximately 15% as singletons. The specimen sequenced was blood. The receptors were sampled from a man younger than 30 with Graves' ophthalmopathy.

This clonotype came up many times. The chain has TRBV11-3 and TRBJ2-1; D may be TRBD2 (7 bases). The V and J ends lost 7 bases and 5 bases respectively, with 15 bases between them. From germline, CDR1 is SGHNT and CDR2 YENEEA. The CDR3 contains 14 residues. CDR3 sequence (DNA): TGTGCCAGCAAGAGAGGGGGGGAACACAATGAGCAGTTCTTC. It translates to CASKRGGEHNEQFF.

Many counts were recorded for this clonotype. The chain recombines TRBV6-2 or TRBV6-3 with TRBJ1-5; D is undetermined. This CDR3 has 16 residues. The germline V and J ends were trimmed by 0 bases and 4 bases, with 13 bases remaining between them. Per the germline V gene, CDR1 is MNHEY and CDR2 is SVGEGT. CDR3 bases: TGTGCCAGCAGTTACTCGAGAGTAGGGAGGAATCAGCCCCAGCATTTT. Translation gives CASSYSRVGRNQPQHF.

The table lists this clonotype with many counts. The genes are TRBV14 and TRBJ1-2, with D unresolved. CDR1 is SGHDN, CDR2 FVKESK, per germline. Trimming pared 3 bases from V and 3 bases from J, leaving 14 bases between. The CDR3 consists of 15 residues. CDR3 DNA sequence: TGTGCCAGCAGCCAGTCGACAAGACCTTACTATGGCTACACCTTC. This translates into CASSQSTRPYYGYTF.

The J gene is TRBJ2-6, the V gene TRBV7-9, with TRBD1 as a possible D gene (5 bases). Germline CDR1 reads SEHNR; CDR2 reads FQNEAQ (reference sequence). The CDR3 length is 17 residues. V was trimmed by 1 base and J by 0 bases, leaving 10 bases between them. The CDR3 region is CASSLGRASSGANVLTF. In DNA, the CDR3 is TGTGCCAGCAGCTTAGGCAGGGCTTCCTCTGGGGCCAACGTCCTGACTTTC.

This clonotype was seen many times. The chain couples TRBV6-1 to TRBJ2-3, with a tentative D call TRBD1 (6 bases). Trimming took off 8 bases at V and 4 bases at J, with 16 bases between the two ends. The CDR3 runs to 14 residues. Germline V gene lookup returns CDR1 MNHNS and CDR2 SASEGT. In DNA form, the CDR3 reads TGTGCCAGCGCGGAGCAGGGGCAAGCAGATACGCAGTATTTT. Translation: CASAEQGQADTQYF.

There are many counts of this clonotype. Here the CDR3 DNA reads TGTGCCAGTAGTACCAGAGGCACAGGGGGCACAGATACGCAGTATTTT. Translated: CASSTRGTGGTDTQYF. This chain uses TRBV19 with TRBJ2-3; 7 bases line up with TRBD1. After removal of 4 bases from V and 1 base from J, the junction contained 8 bases not matched to a gene. This CDR3 spans 16 amino acids. Germline V gene sequence: CDR1 LNHDA, CDR2 SQIVND (reference sequence).

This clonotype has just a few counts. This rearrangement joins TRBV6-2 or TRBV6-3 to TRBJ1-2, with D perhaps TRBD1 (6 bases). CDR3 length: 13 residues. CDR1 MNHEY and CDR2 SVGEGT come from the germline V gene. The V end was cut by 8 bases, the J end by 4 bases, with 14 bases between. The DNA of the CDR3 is TGTGCCAGCGATACGGGGGGCGGCTATGGCTACACCTTC. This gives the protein CASDTGGGYGYTF.

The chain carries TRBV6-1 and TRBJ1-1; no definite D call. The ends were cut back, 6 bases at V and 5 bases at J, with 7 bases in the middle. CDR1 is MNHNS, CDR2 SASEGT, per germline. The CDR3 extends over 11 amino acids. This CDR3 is CASREVTEAFF. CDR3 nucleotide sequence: TGTGCCAGCAGGGAGGTGACTGAAGCTTTCTTT.

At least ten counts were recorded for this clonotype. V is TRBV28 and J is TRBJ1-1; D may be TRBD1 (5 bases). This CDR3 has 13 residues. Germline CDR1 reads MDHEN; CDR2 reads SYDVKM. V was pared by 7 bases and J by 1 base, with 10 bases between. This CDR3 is CASNLQENTEAFF. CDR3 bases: TGTGCCAGCAACCTACAGGAGAACACTGAAGCTTTCTTT.

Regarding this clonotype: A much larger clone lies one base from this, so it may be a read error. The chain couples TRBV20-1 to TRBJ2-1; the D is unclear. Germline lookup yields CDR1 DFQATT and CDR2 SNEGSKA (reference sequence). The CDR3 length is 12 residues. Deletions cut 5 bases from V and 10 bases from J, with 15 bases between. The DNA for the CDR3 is TGCAGTGCTTTAGGGCGACTCTACGAGCAGTTCTTC. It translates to CSALGRLYEQFF.

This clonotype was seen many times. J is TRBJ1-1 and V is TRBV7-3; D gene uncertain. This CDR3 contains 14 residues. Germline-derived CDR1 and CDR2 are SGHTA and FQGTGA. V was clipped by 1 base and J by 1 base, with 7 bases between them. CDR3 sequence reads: CASSLSRQNTEAFF. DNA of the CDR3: TGTGCCAGCAGCTTAAGTCGTCAGAACACTGAAGCTTTCTTT.

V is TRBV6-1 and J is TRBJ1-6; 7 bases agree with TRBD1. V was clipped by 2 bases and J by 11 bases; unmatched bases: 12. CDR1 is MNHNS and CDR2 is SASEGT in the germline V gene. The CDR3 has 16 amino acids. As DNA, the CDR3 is TGTGCCAGCAGTGAATACAGGGGTGCCTCAGGGGCACCCCTCCACTTT. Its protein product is CASSEYRGASGAPLHF.

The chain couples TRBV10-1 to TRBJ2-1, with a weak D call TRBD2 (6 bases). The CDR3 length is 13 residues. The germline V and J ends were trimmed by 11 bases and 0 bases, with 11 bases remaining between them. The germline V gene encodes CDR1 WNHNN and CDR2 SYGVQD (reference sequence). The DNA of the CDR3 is TGCGCCCCAGGGAGGAGCTCCTACAATGAGCAGTTCTTC. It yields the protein CAPGRSSYNEQFF.

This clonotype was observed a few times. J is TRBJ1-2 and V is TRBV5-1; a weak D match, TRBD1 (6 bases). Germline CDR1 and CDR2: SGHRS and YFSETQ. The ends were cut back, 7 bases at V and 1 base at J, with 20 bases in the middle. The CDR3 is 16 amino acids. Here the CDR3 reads CASSRDIHAGNYGYTF. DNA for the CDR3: TGCGCCAGCTCCCGGGACATACATGCTGGTAACTATGGCTACACCTTC.

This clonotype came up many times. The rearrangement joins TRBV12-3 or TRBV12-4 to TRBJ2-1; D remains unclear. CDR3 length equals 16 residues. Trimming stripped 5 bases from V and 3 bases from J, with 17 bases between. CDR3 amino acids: CASSPGHGLGYNEQFF. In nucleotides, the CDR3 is TGTGCCAGCAGTCCTGGGCACGGGCTCGGCTACAATGAGCAGTTCTTC.

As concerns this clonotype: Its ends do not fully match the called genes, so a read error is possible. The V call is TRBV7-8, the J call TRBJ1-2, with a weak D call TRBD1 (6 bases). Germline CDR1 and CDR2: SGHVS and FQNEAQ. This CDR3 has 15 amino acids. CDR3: CASSPNEDRYYGHTF. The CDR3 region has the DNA TGTGCCAGCAGCCCGAACGAAGACAGGTACTATGGCCACACCTTC. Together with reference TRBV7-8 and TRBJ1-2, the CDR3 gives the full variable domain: GAGVSQSPRYKVAKRGQDVALRCDPISGHVSLFWYQQALGQGPEFLTYFQNEAQLDKSGLPSDRFFAERPEGSVSTLKIQRTQQEDSAVYLCASSPNEDRYYGHTFGSGTRLTVV.

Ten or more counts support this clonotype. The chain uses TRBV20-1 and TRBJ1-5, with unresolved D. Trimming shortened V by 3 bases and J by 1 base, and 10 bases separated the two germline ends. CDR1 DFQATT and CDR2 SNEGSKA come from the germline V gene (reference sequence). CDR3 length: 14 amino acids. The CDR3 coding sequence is TGCAGTGCTAGCGGGGATGGCAGCAATCAGCCCCAGCATTTT. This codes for CSASGDGSNQPQHF.

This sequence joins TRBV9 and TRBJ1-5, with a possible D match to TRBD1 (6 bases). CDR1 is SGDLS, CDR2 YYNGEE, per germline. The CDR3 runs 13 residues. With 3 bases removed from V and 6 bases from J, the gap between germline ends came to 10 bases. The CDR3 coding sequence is TGTGCCAGCAGCGGAGGGGGGGGTCAGCCCCAGCATTTT. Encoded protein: CASSGGGGQPQHF. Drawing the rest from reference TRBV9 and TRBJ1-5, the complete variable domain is DSGVTQTPKHLITATGQRVTLRCSPRSGDLSVYWYQQSLDQGLQFLIQYYNGEERAKGNILERFSAQQFPDLHSELNLSSLELGDSALYFCASSGGGGQPQHFGDGTRLSIL.

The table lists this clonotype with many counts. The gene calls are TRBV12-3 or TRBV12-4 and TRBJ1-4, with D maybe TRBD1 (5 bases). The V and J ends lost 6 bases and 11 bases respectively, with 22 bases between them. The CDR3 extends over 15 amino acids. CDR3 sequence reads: CASRRSSEGRGKLFF. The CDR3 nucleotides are TGTGCCAGCAGGCGCAGCTCCGAGGGACGAGGGAAACTGTTTTTT.

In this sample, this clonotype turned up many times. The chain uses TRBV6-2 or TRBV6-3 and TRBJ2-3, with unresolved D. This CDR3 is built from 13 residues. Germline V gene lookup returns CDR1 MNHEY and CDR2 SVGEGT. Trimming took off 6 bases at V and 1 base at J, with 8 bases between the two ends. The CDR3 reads CASSQSGTDTQYF. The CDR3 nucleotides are TGTGCCAGCAGCCAGAGTGGCACAGATACGCAGTATTTT.

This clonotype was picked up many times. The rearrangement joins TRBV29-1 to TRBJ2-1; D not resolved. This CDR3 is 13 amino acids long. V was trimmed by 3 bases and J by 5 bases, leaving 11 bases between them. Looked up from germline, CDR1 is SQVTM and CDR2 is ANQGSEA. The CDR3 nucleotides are TGCAGCGTTGATAATTGGCTAAACAATGAGCAGTTCTTC. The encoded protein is CSVDNWLNNEQFF.

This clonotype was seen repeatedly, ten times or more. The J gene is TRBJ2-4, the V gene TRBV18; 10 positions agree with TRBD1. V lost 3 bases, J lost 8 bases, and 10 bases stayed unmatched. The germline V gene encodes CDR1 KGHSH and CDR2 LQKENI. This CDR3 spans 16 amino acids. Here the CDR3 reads CASSPSGTGEWDIQYF. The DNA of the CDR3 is TGTGCCAGCTCACCCTCCGGGACAGGGGAATGGGACATTCAGTACTTC. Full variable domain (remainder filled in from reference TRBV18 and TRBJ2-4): NAGVMQNPRHLVRRRGQEARLRCSPMKGHSHVYWYRQLPEEGLKFMVYLQKENIIDESGMPKERFSAEFPKEGPSILRIQQVVRGDSAAYFCASSPSGTGEWDIQYFGAGTRLSVL.

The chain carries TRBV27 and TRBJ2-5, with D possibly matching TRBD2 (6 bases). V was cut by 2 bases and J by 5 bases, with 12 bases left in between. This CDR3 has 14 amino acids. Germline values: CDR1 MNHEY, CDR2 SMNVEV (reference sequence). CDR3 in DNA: TGTGCCAGCAGTTTAATCGGGGGTCGGGAGACCCAGTACTTC. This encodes CASSLIGGRETQYF.

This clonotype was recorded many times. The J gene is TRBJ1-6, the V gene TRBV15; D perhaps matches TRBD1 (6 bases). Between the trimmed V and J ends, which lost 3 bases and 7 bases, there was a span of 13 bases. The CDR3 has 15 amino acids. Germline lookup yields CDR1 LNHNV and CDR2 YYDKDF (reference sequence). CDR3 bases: TGTGCCACCAGCAGTCATGACAGGCAGAATTCACCCCTCCACTTT. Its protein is CATSSHDRQNSPLHF.

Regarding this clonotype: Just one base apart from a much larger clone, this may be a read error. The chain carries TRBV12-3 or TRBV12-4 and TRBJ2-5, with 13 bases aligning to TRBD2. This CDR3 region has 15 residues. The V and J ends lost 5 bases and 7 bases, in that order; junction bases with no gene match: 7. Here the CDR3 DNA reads TGTGCCAGCAGTAGGACTAGCGGGGGCGCCGGGACCCAGTACTTC. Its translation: CASSRTSGGAGTQYF.

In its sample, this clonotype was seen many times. DNA for the CDR3: TGTGCCAGCGCACAGTCCCGTCCTAATGAAAAACTGTTTTTT. Its protein is CASAQSRPNEKLFF. The chain recombines TRBV6-1 with TRBJ1-4; D gene unclear. The CDR3 length is 14 residues. V was trimmed by 8 bases and J by 3 bases, leaving 13 bases between them. The germline gives CDR1 MNHNS, CDR2 SASEGT.